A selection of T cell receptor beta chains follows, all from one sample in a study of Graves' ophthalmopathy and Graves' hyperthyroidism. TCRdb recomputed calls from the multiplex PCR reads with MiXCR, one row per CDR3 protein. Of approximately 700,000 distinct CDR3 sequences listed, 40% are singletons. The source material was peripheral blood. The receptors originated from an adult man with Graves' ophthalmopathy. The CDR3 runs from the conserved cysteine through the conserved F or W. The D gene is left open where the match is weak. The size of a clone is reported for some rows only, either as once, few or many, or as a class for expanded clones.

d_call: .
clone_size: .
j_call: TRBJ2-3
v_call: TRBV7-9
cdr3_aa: CASSLAVMTDTQYF
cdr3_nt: TGTGCCAGCAGCTTAGCGGTGATGACAGATACGCAGTATTTT

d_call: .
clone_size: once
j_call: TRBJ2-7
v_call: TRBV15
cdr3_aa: CATSREIGTNTGELYF
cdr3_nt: TGTGCCACCAGCAGAGAGATCGGGACGAACACCGGGGAGCTGTACTTC

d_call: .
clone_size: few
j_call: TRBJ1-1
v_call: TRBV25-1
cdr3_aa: CASSFALGEAFF
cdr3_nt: TGTGCCAGCAGTTTTGCCCTGGGGGAAGCTTTCTTT

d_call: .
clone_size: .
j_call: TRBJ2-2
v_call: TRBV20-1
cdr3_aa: CSARNGLQNTGELFF
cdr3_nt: TGCAGTGCTAGAAACGGGCTCCAGAACACCGGGGAGCTGTTTTTT

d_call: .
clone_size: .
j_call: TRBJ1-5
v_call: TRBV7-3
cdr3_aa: CASSLFGGLLNNQPQHF
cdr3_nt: TGTGCCAGCAGCTTATTCGGGGGGCTATTGAACAATCAGCCCCAGCATTTT

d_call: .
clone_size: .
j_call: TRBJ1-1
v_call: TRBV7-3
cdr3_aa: CASSVRVDGGTEAFF
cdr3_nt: TGTGCCAGCAGCGTGCGAGTGGATGGGGGCACTGAAGCTTTCTTT

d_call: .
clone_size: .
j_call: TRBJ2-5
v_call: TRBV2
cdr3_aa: CASVVPGDRTQYF
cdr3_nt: TGTGCCAGCGTTGTCCCAGGGGATCGGACCCAGTACTTC

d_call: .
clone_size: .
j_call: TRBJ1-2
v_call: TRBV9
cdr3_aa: CASSTPHYGYTF
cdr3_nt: TGTGCCAGCAGCACCCCTCACTATGGCTACACCTTC

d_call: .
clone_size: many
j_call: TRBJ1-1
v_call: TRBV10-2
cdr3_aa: CATAPTSGRNTEAFF
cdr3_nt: TGCGCCACCGCCCCTACGTCGGGCAGGAACACTGAAGCTTTCTTT

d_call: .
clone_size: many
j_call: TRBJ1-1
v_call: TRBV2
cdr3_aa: CASRESPGGDTEAFF
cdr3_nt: TGTGCCAGCAGGGAGAGTCCTGGCGGCGATACTGAAGCTTTCTTT

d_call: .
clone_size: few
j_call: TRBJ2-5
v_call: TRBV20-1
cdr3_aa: CSARSEGGPEETQYF
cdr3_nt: TGCAGTGCTAGGTCGGAAGGTGGGCCCGAAGAGACCCAGTACTTC

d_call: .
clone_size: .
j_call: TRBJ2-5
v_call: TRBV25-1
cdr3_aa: CASSVAVNTERETQYF
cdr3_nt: TGTGCCAGCAGTGTAGCGGTGAACACTGAACGGGAGACCCAGTACTTC

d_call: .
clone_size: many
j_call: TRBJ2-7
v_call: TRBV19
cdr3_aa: CATGDRFYEQYF
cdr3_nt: TGTGCCACCGGCGACAGGTTCTACGAGCAGTACTTC

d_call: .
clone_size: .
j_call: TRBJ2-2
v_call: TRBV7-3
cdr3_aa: CASSPRTQLLNTGELFF
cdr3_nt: TGCGCCAGCAGCCCGCGGACCCAACTTCTCAACACCGGGGAGCTGTTTTTT

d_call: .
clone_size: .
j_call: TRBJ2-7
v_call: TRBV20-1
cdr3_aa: CSARDRTSYEQYF
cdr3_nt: TGCAGTGCTAGAGATCGGACTTCCTACGAGCAGTACTTC

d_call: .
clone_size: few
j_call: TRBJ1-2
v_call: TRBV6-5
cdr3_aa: CASSYTNRANYGYTF
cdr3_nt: TGTGCCAGCAGTTACACCAACAGGGCTAACTATGGCTACACCTTC

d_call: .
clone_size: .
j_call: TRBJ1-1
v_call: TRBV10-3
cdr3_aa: CAIRAGHSNTEAFF
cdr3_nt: TGTGCCATCAGGGCCGGACATTCGAACACTGAAGCTTTCTTT

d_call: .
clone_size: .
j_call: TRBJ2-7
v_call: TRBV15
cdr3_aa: CATSSWARRYYEQYF
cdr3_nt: TGTGCCACCAGCAGTTGGGCAAGGAGGTACTACGAGCAGTACTTC

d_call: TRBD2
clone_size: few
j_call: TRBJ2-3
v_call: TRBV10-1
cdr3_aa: CASSESAPAGAADTQYF
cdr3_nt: TGCGCCAGCAGTGAGTCAGCCCCGGCGGGAGCGGCCGATACGCAGTATTTT

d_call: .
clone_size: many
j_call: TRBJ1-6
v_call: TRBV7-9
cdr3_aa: CASSLGGLNSPLHF
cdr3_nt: TGCGCCAGCAGCTTGGGGGGGCTGAATTCACCCCTCCACTTT

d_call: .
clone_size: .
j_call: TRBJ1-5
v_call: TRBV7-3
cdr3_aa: CASSPPGSSNQPQHF
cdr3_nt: TGTGCCAGCAGCCCTCCAGGGTCTAGCAATCAGCCCCAGCATTTT

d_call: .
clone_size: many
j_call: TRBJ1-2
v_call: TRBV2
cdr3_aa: CASSSYDGYTF
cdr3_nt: TGTGCCAGCAGCTCATACGATGGCTACACCTTC

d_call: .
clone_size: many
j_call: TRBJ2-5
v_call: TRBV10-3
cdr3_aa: CAISDRDRLISQYF
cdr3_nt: TGTGCCATCAGTGACCGGGACCGTCTAATTTCCCAGTACTTC

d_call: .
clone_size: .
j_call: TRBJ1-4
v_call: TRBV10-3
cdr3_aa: CAISVDGNEKLFF
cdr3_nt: TGTGCCATCAGTGTGGACGGAAATGAAAAACTGTTTTTT